The present entry profiles one T cell receptor (beta chain) with its context. Its antigen is unidentified. Per the germline V gene, CDR1 is SGHTA and CDR2 is FQGNSA. The CDR3 sequence is 18 residues long. V was pared by 2 bases and J by 2 bases, with 11 bases of the junction left unmatched. The PCR ran on 60 Vbeta and 13 Jbeta primers. Clones were sequenced by immunoSEQ multiplex PCR, and TCRdb holds only the in-frame ones, with some missing. The data hold about 120,000 clones, with roughly 80% observed a single time. The entry originates in a study of cytomegalovirus exposure and HLA in healthy donors. Though nominally healthy at sampling, donors likely had unrecorded immune exposures. Study-level findings and limits: Excluded: some indistinguishable V segments such as TRBV6-2 and TRBV6-3. What TCR beta sequences reportedly achieved was accurate prediction of HLA-A and HLA-B alleles in most subjects.

The sample comprised PBMCs. The chain couples TRBV7-2 to TRBJ2-3; 9 bases fit TRBD2. The TCR sequence derives from a woman aged 35 to 49 in good health and CMV-seropositive. The CDR3 region has the DNA TGTGCCAGCAGCTTAATATCAGGCGGGGGGGGCATCACAGATACGCAGTATTTT. Encoded protein: CASSLISGGGGITDTQYF.